These 13 T cell receptor beta chains originate from one sample sequenced in a study of post-analysis software for immune sequencing data. General observations from the study: Patients used about five TRBV segments, including TRBV5-6, TRBV5-1 and TRBV20-1, more often than controls.

These TCRs' antigens remain unknown. The TCR beta cDNA libraries carried unique molecular identifiers. A single record per CDR3 protein comes from TCRdb applying MiXCR to the PCR reads. The data hold around 250,000 distinct CDR3 sequences, with just over 35% observed a single time. The source material was blood. These receptor sequences come from a girl aged 5-17 years with multiple sclerosis.

Worth noting for this clonotype: A much larger clone lies a single base off, so this may be a read error. The chain joins TRBV12-3 or TRBV12-4 to TRBJ2-3; TRBD2 aligns across 7 bases. After removal of 0 bases from V and 4 bases from J, the junction contained 13 bases not matched to a gene. This CDR3 is 18 amino acids long. The CDR3 spells CASSLALGAGVGADTQYF. The CDR3 region has the DNA TGTGCCAGCAGTTTAGCGCTAGGTGCGGGAGTAGGCGCAGATACGCAGTATTTT.

The CDR3 protein is CSARLAGERETQYF. In DNA, the CDR3 is TGCAGTGCTAGGCTAGCGGGGGAGCGGGAGACCCAGTACTTC. The chain links TRBV20-1 to TRBJ2-5, with 10 nucleotides matching TRBD2. The junction had 6 bases not matched to a gene; V was cut back by 3 bases and J by 5 bases. CDR3 length: 14 amino acids. Germline values: CDR1 DFQATT, CDR2 SNEGSKA (reference sequence).

This clonotype was seen repeatedly, ten times or more. The V call is TRBV20-1, the J call TRBJ1-5; 9 bases agree with TRBD1. J lost 3 bases, V lost 5 bases, and 5 bases had no gene match. Germline V lookup: CDR1 DFQATT, CDR2 SNEGSKA (reference sequence). This CDR3 has 14 residues. The CDR3 is CSALTGGINQPQHF. In DNA, the CDR3 is TGCAGTGCTTTAACAGGGGGCATCAATCAGCCCCAGCATTTT.

This clonotype has only a few counts. V gene TRBV4-1 combines with J gene TRBJ1-4, with 7 bases lining up with TRBD1. The germline CDR1 and CDR2 sequences are MGHRA and YSYEKL. V lost 4 bases to trimming and J lost 4 bases; unmatched junction nucleotides: 9. This CDR3 is 16 amino acids long. CDR3 protein: CASSPPGDRDNEKLFF. CDR3 DNA sequence: TGCGCCAGCAGCCCCCCAGGAGACAGGGATAATGAAAAACTGTTTTTT.

This clonotype came up many times. The chain couples TRBV25-1 to TRBJ2-1; D is perhaps TRBD2 (6 bases). The CDR3 consists of 14 residues. Per the germline V gene, CDR1 is MGHDK and CDR2 is SYGVNS. The V end lost 5 bases, the J end lost 9 bases, and 17 bases lay between the germline ends. CDR3: CASSLPGAAGEQFF. CDR3 in DNA: TGTGCCAGCAGTCTCCCCGGCGCAGCGGGTGAGCAGTTCTTC.

This clonotype was observed at least ten times. The genes are TRBV12-3 or TRBV12-4 and TRBJ2-1; 11 bases fit TRBD1. The CDR3 length is 14 residues. The V segment lost 3 bases and the J segment 10 bases; nucleotides outside the gene matches: 5. CDR3 protein: CASSFGQGAREQFF. In DNA form, the CDR3 reads TGTGCCAGCAGTTTCGGACAGGGGGCCAGGGAGCAGTTCTTC.

This clonotype showed up many times. The CDR3 protein is CASSPWGTSAYEQYF. Here the CDR3 DNA reads TGTGCCAGCAGTCCCTGGGGGACGTCAGCCTACGAGCAGTACTTC. The genes are TRBV28 and TRBJ2-7; either TRBD1 or TRBD2 may supply D (5 bases each). The V and J ends lost 5 bases and 2 bases respectively, with 16 bases between them. The CDR3 is 15 amino acids. CDR1 is MDHEN, CDR2 SYDVKM, per germline. The full variable domain, with the rest looked up from reference TRBV28 and TRBJ2-7, is DVKVTQSSRYLVKRTGEKVFLECVQDMDHENMFWYRQDPGLGLRLIYFSYDVKMKEKGDIPEGYSVSREKKERFSLILESASTNQTSMYLCASSPWGTSAYEQYFGPGTRLTVT.

This clonotype was detected many times. This chain uses TRBV11-2 with TRBJ2-1, with D possibly matching TRBD2 (5 bases). This CDR3 is 20 amino acids long. Trimming cost V 3 bases and J 4 bases, with 28 bases left between them. The V gene's germline CDR1 is SGHAT and CDR2 FQNNGV. CDR3 bases: TGTGCCAGCAGCTTTCTAGCAGGTACTAGATTAGGACCCCAATACAATGAGCAGTTCTTC. Protein: CASSFLAGTRLGPQYNEQFF.

This chain uses TRBV10-2 with TRBJ2-7; 8 bases line up with TRBD1. With V trimmed by 9 bases and J by 4 bases, 11 bases remained unmatched. Germline V lookup: CDR1 WSHSY, CDR2 SAAADI. The CDR3 sequence is 14 residues long. DNA for the CDR3: TGCGCCAGTACCCAGGGGGCTGTTGTTTACGAGCAGTACTTC. Amino acids: CASTQGAVVYEQYF.

This clonotype was counted many times. This chain links TRBV12-3 or TRBV12-4 with TRBJ1-1; D gene uncertain. V was shortened by 1 base and J by 3 bases, with 6 bases between the two germline ends. CDR3 length: 13 residues. CDR3 region: CASSLGQDTEAFF. The CDR3 nucleotides are TGTGCCAGCAGTTTAGGCCAAGACACTGAAGCTTTCTTT.

The table lists this clonotype with many counts. This rearrangement joins TRBV6-5 to TRBJ1-2; the match to TRBD1 covers 12 bases. The ends lost 6 bases at V and 7 bases at J; junction bases unmatched: 6. The CDR3 totals 14 residues. Germline CDR1 MNHEY, CDR2 SVGAGI. For the CDR3, the DNA is TGTGCCAGCAGGTCCGGGACAGGGGGCCGTGGCTACACCTTC. Protein product: CASRSGTGGRGYTF.

This clonotype was recorded many times. The rearrangement joins TRBV7-2 to TRBJ2-5; 8 nucleotides agree with TRBD1. V was pared by 6 bases and J by 5 bases, with 11 bases of the junction left unmatched. Germline CDR1 SGHTA, CDR2 FQGNSA. The CDR3 runs 15 residues. CDR3 protein: CASSSRDRTWETQYF. CDR3 DNA sequence: TGTGCCAGCAGTTCCCGGGACAGGACTTGGGAGACCCAGTACTTC.

V and J are TRBV20-1 and TRBJ1-5; D uncertain. Germline V gene sequence: CDR1 DFQATT, CDR2 SNEGSKA (reference sequence). V shed 3 bases and J shed 5 bases, with 17 bases lying between them. The CDR3 totals 15 residues. CDR3 protein: CSASRVVPLDQPQHF. CDR3 nucleotides: TGCAGTGCTAGTCGCGTAGTTCCCCTGGATCAGCCCCAGCATTTT.